The 32 T cell receptor beta chains presented below share a single source sample, sequenced in a study of T-cell reconstitution after alpha-beta-depleted transplantation in children. Preparation of the TCRbeta library used unique molecular identifiers. TCRdb fed the PCR reads into MiXCR, producing one record per CDR3 protein. The sample has 600,000 to 700,000 distinct CDR3 sequences, 13% seen once. The material sequenced was PBMCs, taken before TCRalphabeta/CD19-depleted stem cell transplant. The receptors stem from a girl under 10 years old with congenital amegakaryocytic thrombocytopenia, due to receive a stem cell transplant.

This clonotype came up many times. The rearrangement links TRBV11-2 to TRBJ2-3; no firm D call. The CDR3 is 14 amino acids. Germline CDR1 reads SGHAT; CDR2 reads FQNNGV. Trimming took 1 base from V and 6 from J, leaving 11 bases between them. CDR3 nucleotide sequence: TGTGCCAGCAGCTTAGGTATAGGCATTGATACGCAGTATTTT. This sequence encodes CASSLGIGIDTQYF.

The rearrangement uses TRBV18 and TRBJ2-7; D gene ambiguous. Trimming removed 2 bases from V and 0 bases from J, with 8 bases in between. CDR1 and CDR2 from the germline V gene are KGHSH and LQKENI. This CDR3 has 14 residues. This CDR3 reads CASSPARSSYEQYF. The DNA of the CDR3 is TGTGCCAGCTCACCAGCTAGGAGCTCCTACGAGCAGTACTTC.

Ten or more counts support this clonotype. V and J are TRBV5-1 and TRBJ2-1; 7 nucleotides match TRBD1. Germline V gene lookup returns CDR1 SGHRS and CDR2 YFSETQ. The CDR3 loop spans 19 amino acids. The J segment lost 2 bases and the V segment lost 4 bases, leaving 18 bases of the junction unmatched. CDR3 nucleotide sequence: TGCGCCAGCAGCAAACCGCCGGGACAGTCACAGAGAGCCTACAATGAGCAGTTCTTC. Translating it yields CASSKPPGQSQRAYNEQFF.

This clonotype was recorded many times. CDR3 sequence: CSARDLGGSNQPQHF. The CDR3 nucleotides read TGCAGTGCTAGAGATCTTGGGGGGAGCAATCAGCCCCAGCATTTT. The chain couples TRBV20-1 to TRBJ1-5, with a weak D call TRBD1 (5 bases). Germline loops: CDR1 DFQATT, CDR2 SNEGSKA (reference sequence). The V end was cut by 0 bases, the J end by 1 base, with 10 bases between. The CDR3 has 15 amino acids.

The chain has TRBV28 and TRBJ1-2; TRBD1 is a possible D gene (6 bases). CDR3 length equals 14 residues. Per the germline V gene, CDR1 is MDHEN and CDR2 is SYDVKM. Trimming cost V 6 bases and J 5 bases, with 16 bases left between them. The CDR3: CASSSGAGVYGYTF. CDR3 in DNA: TGTGCCAGCAGCTCAGGGGCAGGGGTATATGGCTACACCTTC.

The chain couples TRBV11-2 to TRBJ2-5, with D unresolved. V lost 6 bases to trimming and J lost 5 bases, with 7 bases between them. Germline CDR1 reads SGHAT; CDR2 reads FQNNGV. The CDR3 totals 11 residues. In DNA form, the CDR3 reads TGTGCCAGCAGACAAATGGAGACCCAGTACTTC. Its translation: CASRQMETQYF.

Judged by abundance, this clonotype is medium-sized. The chain uses TRBV5-1 and TRBJ2-5; D call uncertain. CDR3 length: 12 amino acids. V gave up 2 bases and J gave up 7 bases, with 9 bases separating them. Looked up from germline, CDR1 is SGHRS and CDR2 is YFSETQ. As DNA, the CDR3 is TGCGCCAGCAGCTTACTTCGCGGGACCCAGTACTTC. Its protein product is CASSLLRGTQYF.

The rearrangement uses TRBV5-5 and TRBJ2-7, with 9 nucleotides matching TRBD1. CDR1 is SGHKS and CDR2 is YYEKEE in the germline V gene (reference sequence). Losses at the gene ends were 4 bases for V and 4 bases for J; bases not matched to a gene: 15. The CDR3 covers 17 residues. The CDR3 sequence is CASSVTITGTGTYEQYF. DNA for the CDR3: TGTGCCAGCAGCGTAACCATAACCGGGACAGGGACTTACGAGCAGTACTTC.

This clonotype has just a few counts. The CDR3 is CASSGRASGWYQETQYF. The CDR3 DNA reads TGCGCCAGCAGCGGTAGAGCTAGCGGGTGGTACCAAGAGACCCAGTACTTC. This chain links TRBV5-1 with TRBJ2-5; 8 bases match TRBD2. Unmatched junction bases numbered 11, after V lost 4 bases and J lost 0 bases. There are 17 residues in the CDR3. Germline CDR1 reads SGHRS; CDR2 reads YFSETQ.

There are many counts of this clonotype. The chain has TRBV20-1 and TRBJ2-3; D may be TRBD1 (5 bases). The CDR3 consists of 11 residues. Trimming stripped 2 bases from V and 6 bases from J, with 6 bases between. Germline lookup yields CDR1 DFQATT and CDR2 SNEGSKA (reference sequence). The CDR3 DNA is TGCAGTGCTAGACCAGGGGATACGCAGTATTTT. As protein: CSARPGDTQYF.

The genes are TRBV9 and TRBJ1-2, with unresolved D. The CDR3 length is 15 residues. CDR1 SGDLS and CDR2 YYNGEE come from the germline V gene. V dropped 2 bases and J dropped 0 bases, with 11 bases sitting between them. The DNA for the CDR3 is TGTGCCAGCAGCGTTTTGCCCGAAGCTAACTATGGCTACACCTTC. Translated: CASSVLPEANYGYTF.

The V gene is TRBV7-9, the J gene TRBJ2-7, with D maybe TRBD1 (5 bases). CDR3 length: 14 residues. Germline CDR1 reads SEHNR; CDR2 reads FQNEAQ (reference sequence). Deletions cut 5 bases from V and 4 bases from J, with 15 bases between. The CDR3: CASSLNQGLYEQYF. Here the CDR3 DNA reads TGTGCCAGCAGCCTGAACCAGGGTTTGTACGAGCAGTACTTC. The entire variable domain, with the rest obtained from reference TRBV7-9 and TRBJ2-7, is as follows: DTGVSQNPRHKITKRGQNVTFRCDPISEHNRLYWYRQTLGQGPEFLTYFQNEAQLEKSRLLSDRFSAERPKGSFSTLEIQRTEQGDSAMYLCASSLNQGLYEQYFGPGTRLTVT.

V gene TRBV5-1 combines with J gene TRBJ2-1, with D possibly called TRBD1 or TRBD2 (5 bases each). Germline V CDR1 and CDR2: SGHRS, YFSETQ. V was pared by 5 bases and J by 9 bases, with 12 bases between. CDR3 size: 12 residues. The CDR3, as DNA: TGCGCCAGCAGAGACCTTGGGGGTGAGCAGTTCTTC. Protein sequence: CASRDLGGEQFF.

The sample holds a few counts of this clonotype. The rearrangement uses TRBV10-3 and TRBJ2-2; 12 bases map to TRBD2. The V and J ends lost 10 bases and 6 bases, in that order; junction bases with no gene match: 6. The CDR3 contains 14 residues. Germline V CDR1 and CDR2: ENHRY, SYGVKD. The CDR3 reads CATLAGGPPGELFF. The CDR3, as DNA: TGTGCCACCCTAGCGGGAGGGCCCCCCGGGGAGCTGTTTTTT.

The table lists this clonotype with a few counts. CDR3 in amino acids: CASSPTRGTTGELFF. The CDR3 coding sequence is TGTGCCAGCAGCCCGACCCGAGGGACTACCGGGGAGCTGTTTTTT. The gene calls are TRBV7-9 and TRBJ2-2; weak D call: TRBD2 (6 bases). The V end was cut by 5 bases, the J end by 5 bases, with 15 bases between. CDR3 size: 15 residues. CDR1 is SEHNR and CDR2 is FQNEAQ in the germline V gene (reference sequence).

The chain joins TRBV30 to TRBJ2-7, with 10 bases that match TRBD2. The CDR3 spans 12 residues. The trim removed 6 bases at V and 3 bases at J, leaving 2 bases unmatched. The germline V gene encodes CDR1 GTSNPN and CDR2 SVGIG (reference sequence). The CDR3 reads CACKREGYEQYF. CDR3 nucleotides: TGTGCCTGTAAGCGGGAGGGCTACGAGCAGTACTTC.

The chain couples TRBV20-1 to TRBJ2-3; 11 nucleotides align to TRBD2. V dropped 6 bases and J dropped 4; count of bases not matched to a gene: 6. CDR1 is DFQATT and CDR2 is SNEGSKA in the germline V gene (reference sequence). This CDR3 has 14 amino acids. The DNA of the CDR3 is TGCAGTGCCTTTATGACTAGCGGGGCAGATACGCAGTATTTT. It translates to CSAFMTSGADTQYF.

This clonotype showed up many times. V usage is TRBV5-5 and J usage is TRBJ2-7; D unresolved. The V and J ends lost 2 bases and 1 base respectively, with 13 bases between them. Per germline, CDR1 SGHKS and CDR2 YYEKEE (reference sequence). The CDR3 runs 15 residues. As DNA, the CDR3 is TGTGCCAGCAGCTTAGGAACCTTAGGATCCTACGAGCAGTACTTC. Its protein product is CASSLGTLGSYEQYF.

V gene TRBV7-9 combines with J gene TRBJ2-7, with D possibly being TRBD1 (6 bases). CDR3 length: 16 amino acids. V dropped 0 bases and J dropped 4 bases, with 16 bases sitting between them. Per germline, CDR1 SEHNR and CDR2 FQNEAQ (reference sequence). As DNA, the CDR3 is TGTGCCAGCAGCTTAGCGTTACAGGGATTTTGGTACGAGCAGTACTTC. Protein: CASSLALQGFWYEQYF.

This clonotype was detected a few times. J is TRBJ2-3 and V is TRBV7-9; either TRBD1 or TRBD2 may supply D (5 bases each). The CDR3 length is 15 residues. V lost 10 bases and J lost 2, with 19 bases in between. CDR1 and CDR2 from the germline V gene are SEHNR and FQNEAQ (reference sequence). CDR3 nucleotides: TGTGCCACCGCCGGCCCGGGGCCTTACACAGATACGCAGTATTTT. Its translation: CATAGPGPYTDTQYF.

In this sample, this clonotype turned up many times. This chain connects TRBV7-9 to TRBJ1-6; 7 bases are shared with TRBD1. This CDR3 has 17 amino acids. Germline CDR1 and CDR2: SEHNR and FQNEAQ (reference sequence). The junction had 6 bases not matched to a gene; V was cut back by 4 bases and J by 0 bases. The CDR3 spells CASSSIQGSSYNSPLHF. The CDR3 region has the DNA TGTGCCAGCAGCTCGATACAGGGGAGCTCCTATAATTCACCCCTCCACTTT.

The chain is built from TRBV19 and TRBJ2-1, with D possibly TRBD1 on 5 matching bases. V was cut by 4 bases and J by 2 bases, with 6 bases left in between. This CDR3 has 13 amino acids. Germline-derived CDR1 and CDR2 are LNHDA and SQIVND (reference sequence). CDR3 amino acids: CASSTDTYNEQFF. The CDR3 nucleotides are TGTGCCAGTAGTACGGACACCTACAATGAGCAGTTCTTC.

The gene calls are TRBV24-1 and TRBJ2-2; TRBD1 matches at 12 bases. Looked up from germline, CDR1 is KGHDR and CDR2 is SFDVKD. V dropped 4 bases and J dropped 4; count of bases not matched to a gene: 9. The CDR3 is 18 amino acids. CDR3 DNA: TGTGCCACCAGTGAAGGACGCCGGGACAGGGGGCGCACCGGGGAGCTGTTTTTT. It translates to CATSEGRRDRGRTGELFF.

This clonotype was detected a few times. The gene calls are TRBV12-3 or TRBV12-4 and TRBJ1-5, with D uncertain. V was clipped by 5 bases and J by 4 bases, with 9 bases between them. The CDR3 has 13 amino acids. The DNA for the CDR3 is TGTGCCAGCAGTCAGAGGGAAAATCAGCCCCAGCATTTT. This codes for CASSQRENQPQHF.

The chain is built from TRBV2 and TRBJ1-1; D is undetermined. In germline, CDR1 is SNHLY, CDR2 FYNNEI. Trimming took off 4 bases at V and 4 bases at J, with 13 bases between the two ends. CDR3 length: 14 residues. In DNA form, the CDR3 reads TGTGCCAGCAGTGTAGGGCCCGGCGGCACTGAAGCTTTCTTT. As protein: CASSVGPGGTEAFF.

This clonotype was counted many times. The chain carries TRBV20-1 and TRBJ2-1; TRBD2 matches 9 bases. V was pared by 1 base and J by 8 bases, with 12 bases of the junction left unmatched. Germline V gives CDR1 DFQATT, CDR2 SNEGSKA (reference sequence). CDR3 size: 16 residues. CDR3 in DNA: TGCAGTGCTAGAGTCGACAAGCGGGAGGTTGTAGATGAGCAGTTCTTC. It yields the protein CSARVDKREVVDEQFF.

This clonotype was seen at least ten times. The chain combines TRBV4-1 with TRBJ2-5; the D call may be TRBD1 or TRBD2 (5 bases each). Trimming removed 1 base at V and 7 bases at J, with 13 bases between. Germline V gives CDR1 MGHRA, CDR2 YSYEKL. This CDR3 has 14 residues. The CDR3 nucleotides read TGCGCCAGCAGCCAAGCGGGGCGTGTTGGGACCCAGTACTTC. Its translation: CASSQAGRVGTQYF.

V is TRBV7-3 and J is TRBJ2-1, with TRBD2 identical over 7 bases. This CDR3 has 15 residues. Germline trimming cut 2 bases from V and 7 bases from J; bases unmatched to any gene: 8. Germline-derived CDR1 and CDR2 are SGHTA and FQGTGA. This CDR3 is CASSLSGGGVNEQFF. The CDR3 DNA reads TGTGCCAGCAGCTTATCGGGGGGAGGAGTAAATGAGCAGTTCTTC.

This clonotype was counted a few times. The chain couples TRBV5-1 to TRBJ2-7, with 8 bases lining up with TRBD1. CDR3 length: 12 amino acids. Looked up from germline, CDR1 is SGHRS and CDR2 is YFSETQ. Trimming cost V 4 bases and J 7 bases; bases outside gene matches: 4. In nucleotides, the CDR3 is TGCGCCAGCAGCCGACAGGGGATTGAGCAGTACTTC. Translating gives CASSRQGIEQYF.

The genes are TRBV20-1 and TRBJ1-2; D may be TRBD1 (5 bases). The CDR3 length is 19 residues. V was trimmed by 5 bases and J by 0 bases, leaving 28 bases between them. Germline loops: CDR1 DFQATT, CDR2 SNEGSKA (reference sequence). The CDR3 DNA follows: TGCAGTGCTCCATCCTTCCTAGGGGAGGGGCCGACCTCTAACTATGGCTACACCTTC. Amino acids: CSAPSFLGEGPTSNYGYTF.

There are a few counts of this clonotype. CDR3 sequence reads: CASSSSFDEQFF. The CDR3 DNA reads TGTGCCAGCAGCTCATCCTTTGATGAGCAGTTCTTC. The chain combines TRBV7-2 with TRBJ2-1; no clear D gene. Germline CDR1 reads SGHTA; CDR2 reads FQGNSA. The CDR3 is made up of 12 amino acids. Deletions cut 4 bases from V and 8 bases from J, with 9 bases between.

This chain connects TRBV5-1 to TRBJ2-1, with a tentative D call TRBD1 (5 bases). The CDR3 spans 15 residues. The V end lost 5 bases, the J end lost 4 bases, and 16 bases lay between the germline ends. Germline V gene data show CDR1 as SGHRS and CDR2 as YFSETQ. This CDR3 is CASRNRSDPYNEQFF. For the CDR3, the DNA is TGCGCCAGCAGGAACAGGTCCGACCCTTACAATGAGCAGTTCTTC. Complete variable domain (other parts from reference TRBV5-1 and TRBJ2-1): KAGVTQTPRYLIKTRGQQVTLSCSPISGHRSVSWYQQTPGQGLQFLFEYFSETQRNKGNFPGRFSGRQFSNSRSEMNVSTLELGDSALYLCASRNRSDPYNEQFFGPGTRLTVL.